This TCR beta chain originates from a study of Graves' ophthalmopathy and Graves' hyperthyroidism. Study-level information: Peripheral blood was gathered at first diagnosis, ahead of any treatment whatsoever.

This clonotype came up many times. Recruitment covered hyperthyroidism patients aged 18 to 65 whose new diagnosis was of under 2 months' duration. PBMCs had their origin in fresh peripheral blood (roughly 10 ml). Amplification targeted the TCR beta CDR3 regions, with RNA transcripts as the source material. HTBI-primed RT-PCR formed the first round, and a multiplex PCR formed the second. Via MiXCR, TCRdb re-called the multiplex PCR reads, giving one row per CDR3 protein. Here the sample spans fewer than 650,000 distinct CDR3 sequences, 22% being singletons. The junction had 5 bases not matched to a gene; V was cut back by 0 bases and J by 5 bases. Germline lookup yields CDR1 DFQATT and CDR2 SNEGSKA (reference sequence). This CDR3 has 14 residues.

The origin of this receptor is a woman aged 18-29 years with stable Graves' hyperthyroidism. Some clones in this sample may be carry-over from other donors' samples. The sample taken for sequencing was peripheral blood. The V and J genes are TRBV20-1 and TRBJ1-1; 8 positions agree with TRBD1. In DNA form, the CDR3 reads TGCAGTGCTAGAGATGGACAGGGAGGTACTGAAGCTTTCTTT. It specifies CSARDGQGGTEAFF.